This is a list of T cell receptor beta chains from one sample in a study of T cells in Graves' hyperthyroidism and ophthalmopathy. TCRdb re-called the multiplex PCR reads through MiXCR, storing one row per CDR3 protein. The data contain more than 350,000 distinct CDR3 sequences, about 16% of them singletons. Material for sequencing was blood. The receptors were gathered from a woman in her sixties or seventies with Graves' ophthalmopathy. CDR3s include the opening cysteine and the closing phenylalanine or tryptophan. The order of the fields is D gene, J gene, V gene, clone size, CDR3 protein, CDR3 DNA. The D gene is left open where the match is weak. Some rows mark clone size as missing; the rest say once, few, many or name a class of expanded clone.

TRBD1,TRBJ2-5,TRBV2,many,CASRDRGGDETQYF,TGTGCCAGCAGAGACAGGGGCGGCGATGAGACCCAGTACTTC
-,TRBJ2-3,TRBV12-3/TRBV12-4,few,CASRGLMDTQYF,TGTGCCAGCAGGGGATTAATGGATACGCAGTATTTT
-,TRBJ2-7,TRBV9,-,CASSAGGTPSYEQYF,TGTGCCAGCAGCGCCGGCGGGACCCCCTCCTACGAGCAGTACTTC
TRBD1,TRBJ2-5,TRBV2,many,CASSPRTGQETQYF,TGTGCCAGCAGTCCGCGGACAGGACAAGAGACCCAGTACTTC
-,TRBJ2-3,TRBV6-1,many,CASSDLGTGTQYF,TGTGCCAGCAGTGACCTCGGGACGGGAACGCAGTATTTT
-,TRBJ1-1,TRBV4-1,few,CASSQDGAAMNTEAFF,TGCGCCAGCAGCCAAGATGGGGCGGCCATGAACACTGAAGCTTTCTTT
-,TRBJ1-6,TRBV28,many,CASSPGRRNNSPLHF,TGTGCCAGCAGTCCCGGTAGAAGGAATAATTCACCCCTCCACTTT
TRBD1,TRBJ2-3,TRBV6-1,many,CASNLRQGTDTQYF,TGTGCCAGCAATCTACGACAGGGTACTGATACGCAGTATTTT
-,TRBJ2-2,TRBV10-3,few,CAIEEGAGELFF,TGTGCCATCGAGGAGGGGGCCGGGGAGCTGTTTTTT
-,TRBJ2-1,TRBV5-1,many,CASSPGTESYNEQFF,TGCGCCAGCAGCCCCGGGACTGAATCCTACAATGAGCAGTTCTTC
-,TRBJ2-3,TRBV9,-,CASSVGPGTNTQYF,TGTGCCAGCAGCGTAGGACCTGGCACAAATACGCAGTATTTT
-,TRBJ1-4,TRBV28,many,CASRLPGTDEKLFF,TGTGCCAGCAGGCTACCAGGAACGGATGAAAAACTGTTTTTT
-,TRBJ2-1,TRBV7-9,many,CASSAPDEQFF,TGTGCCAGCAGCGCTCCCGATGAGCAGTTCTTC
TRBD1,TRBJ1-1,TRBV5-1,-,CASSLGQGVRNTEAFF,TGCGCCAGCAGCTTGGGACAGGGAGTGCGGAACACTGAAGCTTTCTTT
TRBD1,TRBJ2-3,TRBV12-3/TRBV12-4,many,CASSTGQGIEHLRVTDTQYF,TGTGCCAGCAGTACCGGACAGGGCATCGAACACCTTCGAGTCACAGATACGCAGTATTTT
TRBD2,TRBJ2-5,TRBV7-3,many,CASSLAGGEETQYF,TGTGCCAGCAGCTTAGCGGGGGGGGAAGAGACCCAGTACTTC
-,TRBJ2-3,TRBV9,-,CASSSGLNIADTQYF,TGTGCCAGCAGCTCAGGCCTGAATATCGCAGATACGCAGTATTTT
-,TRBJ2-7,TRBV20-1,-,CSASRGISYEQYF,TGCAGTGCTAGCAGGGGCATCTCCTACGAGCAGTACTTC